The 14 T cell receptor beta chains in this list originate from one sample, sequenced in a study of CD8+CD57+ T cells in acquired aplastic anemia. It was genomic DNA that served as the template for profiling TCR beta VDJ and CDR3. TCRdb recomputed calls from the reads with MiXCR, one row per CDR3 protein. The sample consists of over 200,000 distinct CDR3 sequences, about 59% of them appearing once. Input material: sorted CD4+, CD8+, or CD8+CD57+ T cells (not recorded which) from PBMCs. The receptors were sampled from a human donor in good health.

In DNA, the CDR3 is TGTGCCAGCAGCCAAGAAGCGACAGGGGCTGGAAACACCATATATTTT. This codes for CASSQEATGAGNTIYF. This chain connects TRBV4-2 to TRBJ1-3, with 8 bases fitting TRBD1. V gave up 0 bases and J gave up 2 bases; unmatched junction bases: 3. Germline V lookup: CDR1 LGHNA, CDR2 YNFKEQ. This CDR3 has 16 residues.

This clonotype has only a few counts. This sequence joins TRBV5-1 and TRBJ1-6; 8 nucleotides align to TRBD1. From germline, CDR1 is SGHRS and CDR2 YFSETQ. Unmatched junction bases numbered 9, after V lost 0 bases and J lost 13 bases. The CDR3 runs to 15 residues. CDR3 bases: TGCGCCAGCAGCTTGGCCGGGGACAGGTGGTCGCCCCTCCACTTT. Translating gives CASSLAGDRWSPLHF.

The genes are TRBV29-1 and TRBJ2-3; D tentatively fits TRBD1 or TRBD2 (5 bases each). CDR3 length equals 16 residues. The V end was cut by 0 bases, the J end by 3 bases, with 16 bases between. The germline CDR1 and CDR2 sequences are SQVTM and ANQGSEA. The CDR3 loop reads CSVEDGTHYPTDTQYF. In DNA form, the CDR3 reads TGCAGCGTTGAAGATGGGACCCACTATCCAACAGATACGCAGTATTTT.

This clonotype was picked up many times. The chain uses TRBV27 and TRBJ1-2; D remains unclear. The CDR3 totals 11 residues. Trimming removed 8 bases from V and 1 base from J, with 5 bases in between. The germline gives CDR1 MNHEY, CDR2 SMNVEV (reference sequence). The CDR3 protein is CASGNNYGYTF. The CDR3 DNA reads TGTGCCAGCGGTAATAACTATGGCTACACCTTC.

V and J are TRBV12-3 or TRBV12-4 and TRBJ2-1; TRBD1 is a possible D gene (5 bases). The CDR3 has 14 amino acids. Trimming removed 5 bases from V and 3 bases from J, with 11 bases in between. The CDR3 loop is CASSPWTFYNEQFF. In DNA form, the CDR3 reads TGTGCCAGCAGTCCTTGGACATTCTACAATGAGCAGTTCTTC.

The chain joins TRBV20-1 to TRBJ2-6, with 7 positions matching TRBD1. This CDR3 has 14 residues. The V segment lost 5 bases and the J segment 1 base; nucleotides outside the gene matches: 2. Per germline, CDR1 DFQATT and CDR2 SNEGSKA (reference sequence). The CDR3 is CSAEQGSGANVLTF. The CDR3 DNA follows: TGCAGTGCTGAACAGGGGTCTGGGGCCAACGTCCTGACTTTC.

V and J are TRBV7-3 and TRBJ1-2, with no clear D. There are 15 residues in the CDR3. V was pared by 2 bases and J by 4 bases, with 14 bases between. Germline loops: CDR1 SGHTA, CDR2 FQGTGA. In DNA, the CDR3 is TGTGCCAGCAGCTTAGCATGGGCAGACATCTATGGCTACACCTTC. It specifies CASSLAWADIYGYTF.

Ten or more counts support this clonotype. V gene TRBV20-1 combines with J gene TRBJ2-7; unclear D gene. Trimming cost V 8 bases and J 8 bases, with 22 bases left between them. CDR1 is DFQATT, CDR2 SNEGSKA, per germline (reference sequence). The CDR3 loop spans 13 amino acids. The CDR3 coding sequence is TGCAGTTCGAGATCAGGTCTTACTGGACAGCAGTACTTC. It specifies CSSRSGLTGQQYF.

The CDR3 reads CATSDSTGYNQPQHF. CDR3 DNA: TGTGCCACCAGTGATTCTACGGGGTACAATCAGCCCCAGCATTTT. The chain couples TRBV24-1 to TRBJ1-5; unclear D gene. CDR1 is KGHDR and CDR2 is SFDVKD in the germline V gene. The CDR3 extends over 15 amino acids. V lost 2 bases to trimming and J lost 3 bases, with 10 bases between them.

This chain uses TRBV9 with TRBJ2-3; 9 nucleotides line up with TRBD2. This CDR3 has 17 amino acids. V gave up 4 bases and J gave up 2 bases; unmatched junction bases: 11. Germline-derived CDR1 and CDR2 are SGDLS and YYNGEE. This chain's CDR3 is CASSPHRAGGITDTQYF. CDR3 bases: TGTGCCAGCAGCCCCCATCGAGCGGGGGGCATCACAGATACGCAGTATTTT.

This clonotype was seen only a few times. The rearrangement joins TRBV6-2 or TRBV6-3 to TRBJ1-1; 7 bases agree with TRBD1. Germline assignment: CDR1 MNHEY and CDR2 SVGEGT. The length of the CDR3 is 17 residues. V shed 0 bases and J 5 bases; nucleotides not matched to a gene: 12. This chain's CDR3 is CASSYSRQGGNGTEAFF. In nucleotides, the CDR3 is TGTGCCAGCAGTTACTCGAGACAGGGCGGGAATGGAACTGAAGCTTTCTTT.

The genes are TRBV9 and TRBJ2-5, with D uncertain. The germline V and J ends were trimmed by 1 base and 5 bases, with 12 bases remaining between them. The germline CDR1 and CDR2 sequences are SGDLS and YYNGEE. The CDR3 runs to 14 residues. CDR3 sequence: CASSVMAAAETQYF. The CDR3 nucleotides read TGTGCCAGCAGCGTAATGGCGGCGGCGGAGACCCAGTACTTC.

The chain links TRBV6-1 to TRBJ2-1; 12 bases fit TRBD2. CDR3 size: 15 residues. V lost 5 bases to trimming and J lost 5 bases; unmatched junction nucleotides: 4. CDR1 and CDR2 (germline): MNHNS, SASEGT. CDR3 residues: CASSKTSGGHNEQFF. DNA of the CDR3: TGTGCCAGCAGTAAGACTAGCGGGGGCCACAATGAGCAGTTCTTC.

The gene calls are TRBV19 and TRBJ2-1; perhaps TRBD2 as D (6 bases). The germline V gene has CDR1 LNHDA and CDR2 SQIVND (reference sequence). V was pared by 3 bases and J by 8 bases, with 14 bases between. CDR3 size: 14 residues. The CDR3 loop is CASSIDGSTDEQFF. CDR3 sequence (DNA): TGTGCCAGTAGTATTGACGGGAGCACGGATGAGCAGTTCTTC.